This T cell receptor beta chain is from a study of CD8 T cells in ankylosing spondylitis. The ends lost 1 base at V and 2 bases at J; junction bases unmatched: 4. This CDR3 is 15 amino acids long. The V gene's germline CDR1 is DFQATT and CDR2 SNEGSKA (reference sequence). This clonotype was detected ten times or more. Its antigen is not known. Whole-study findings and limits: Reportedly, disease-linked clones are significantly enriched in ankylosing spondylitis patients' matched synovial fluid. A motif in TCR beta, a set of several highly homologous variants, appeared characteristic of ankylosing spondylitis blood.

5'-RACE, quantitative and with molecular barcodes, yielded the TCR beta libraries. MiXCR was run by TCRdb on the 5' RACE reads, yielding one entry per CDR3 protein. Seen here are some 240,000 distinct CDR3 sequences, roughly 6.6% observed once, and the top ten hold 14%. This TCR derives from a male donor with ankylosing spondylitis. V gene TRBV20-1 combines with J gene TRBJ2-1, with 8 bases matching TRBD2. Sequencing was done on a sample of blood, either unsorted or a sorted T cell fraction (not recorded which). This CDR3 is CSARVSGAAYNEQFF. DNA of the CDR3: TGCAGTGCTAGAGTTAGCGGGGCCGCCTACAATGAGCAGTTCTTC.